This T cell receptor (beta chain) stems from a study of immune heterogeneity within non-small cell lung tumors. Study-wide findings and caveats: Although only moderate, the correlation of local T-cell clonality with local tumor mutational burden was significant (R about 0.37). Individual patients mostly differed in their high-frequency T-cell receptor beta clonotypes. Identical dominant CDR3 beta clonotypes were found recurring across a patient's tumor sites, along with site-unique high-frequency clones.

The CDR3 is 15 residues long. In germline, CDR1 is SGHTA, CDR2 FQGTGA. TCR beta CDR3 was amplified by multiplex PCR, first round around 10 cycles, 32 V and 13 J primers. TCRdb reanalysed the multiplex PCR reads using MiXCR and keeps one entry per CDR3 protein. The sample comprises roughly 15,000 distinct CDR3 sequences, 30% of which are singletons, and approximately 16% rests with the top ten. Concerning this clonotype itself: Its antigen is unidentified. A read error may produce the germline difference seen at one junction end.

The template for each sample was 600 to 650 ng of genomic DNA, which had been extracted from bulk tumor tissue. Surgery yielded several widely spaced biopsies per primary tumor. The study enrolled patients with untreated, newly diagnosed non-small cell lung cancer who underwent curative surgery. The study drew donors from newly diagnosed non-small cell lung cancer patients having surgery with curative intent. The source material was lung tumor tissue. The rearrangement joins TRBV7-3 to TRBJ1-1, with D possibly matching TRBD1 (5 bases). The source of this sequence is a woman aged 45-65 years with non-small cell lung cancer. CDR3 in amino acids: CASSSQGGRNTEALF. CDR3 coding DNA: TGTGCCAGCAGCTCTCAGGGAGGAAGGAACACTGAAGCTTTATTT.